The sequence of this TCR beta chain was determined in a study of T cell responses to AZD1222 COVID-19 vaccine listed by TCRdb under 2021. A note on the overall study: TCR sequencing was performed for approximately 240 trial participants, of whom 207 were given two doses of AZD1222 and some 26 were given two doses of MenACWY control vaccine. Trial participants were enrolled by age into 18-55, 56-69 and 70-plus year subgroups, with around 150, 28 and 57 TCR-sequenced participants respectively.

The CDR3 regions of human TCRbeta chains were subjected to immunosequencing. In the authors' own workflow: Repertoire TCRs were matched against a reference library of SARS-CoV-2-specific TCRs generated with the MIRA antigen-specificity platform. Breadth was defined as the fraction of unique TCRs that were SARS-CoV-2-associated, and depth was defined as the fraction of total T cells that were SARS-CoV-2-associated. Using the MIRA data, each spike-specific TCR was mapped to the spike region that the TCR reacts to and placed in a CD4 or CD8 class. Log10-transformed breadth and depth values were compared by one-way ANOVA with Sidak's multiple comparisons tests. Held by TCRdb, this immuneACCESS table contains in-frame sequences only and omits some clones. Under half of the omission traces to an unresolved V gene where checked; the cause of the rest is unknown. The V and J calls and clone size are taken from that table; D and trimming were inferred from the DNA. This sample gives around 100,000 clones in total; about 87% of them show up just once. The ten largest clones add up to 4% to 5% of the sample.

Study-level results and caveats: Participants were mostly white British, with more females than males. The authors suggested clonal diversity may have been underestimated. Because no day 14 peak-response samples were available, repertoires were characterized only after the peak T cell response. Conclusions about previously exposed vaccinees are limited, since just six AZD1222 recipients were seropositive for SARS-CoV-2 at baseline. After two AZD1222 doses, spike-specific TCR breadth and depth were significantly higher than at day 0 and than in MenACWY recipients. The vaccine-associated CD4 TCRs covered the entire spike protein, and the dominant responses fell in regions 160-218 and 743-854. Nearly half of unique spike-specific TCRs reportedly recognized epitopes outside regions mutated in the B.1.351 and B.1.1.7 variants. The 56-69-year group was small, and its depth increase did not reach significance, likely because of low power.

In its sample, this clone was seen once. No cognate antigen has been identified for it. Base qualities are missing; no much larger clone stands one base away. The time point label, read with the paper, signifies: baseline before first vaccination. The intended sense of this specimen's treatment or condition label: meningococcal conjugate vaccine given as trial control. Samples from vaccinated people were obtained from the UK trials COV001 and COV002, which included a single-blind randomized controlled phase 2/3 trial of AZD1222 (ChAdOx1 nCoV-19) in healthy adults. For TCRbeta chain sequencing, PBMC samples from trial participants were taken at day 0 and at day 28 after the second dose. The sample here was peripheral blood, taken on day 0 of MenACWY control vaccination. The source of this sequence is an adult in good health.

The CDR3 corresponds to CASSYDSQETQYF. In nucleotides, the sequence is TGTGCCAGCAGTTACGACTCCCAAGAGACCCAGTACTTC. The chain uses TRBV6-5 and TRBJ2-5, with the D gene not clear enough to name. The CDR3 contains 13 residues, cysteine and phenylalanine counted. Solely the CDR3 DNA is kept, with 39 bases framed from the first base. V lost 2 bases and J lost 1 base; the stretch between them is 5 bases long. CDR1 MNHEY and CDR2 SVGAGI were looked up in the germline V gene.